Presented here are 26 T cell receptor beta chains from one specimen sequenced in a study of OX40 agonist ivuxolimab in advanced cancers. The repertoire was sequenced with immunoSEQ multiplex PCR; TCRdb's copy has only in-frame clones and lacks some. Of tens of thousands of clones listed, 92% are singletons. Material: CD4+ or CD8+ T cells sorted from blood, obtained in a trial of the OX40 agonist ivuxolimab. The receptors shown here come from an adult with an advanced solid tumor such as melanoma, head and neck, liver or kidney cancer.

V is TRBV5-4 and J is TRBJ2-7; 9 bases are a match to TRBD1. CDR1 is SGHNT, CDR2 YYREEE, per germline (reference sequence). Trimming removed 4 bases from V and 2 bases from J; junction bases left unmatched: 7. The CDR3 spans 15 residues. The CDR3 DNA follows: TGTGCCAGCAGCGGGGGGACAGGGATAGCCTACGAGCAGTACTTC. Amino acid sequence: CASSGGTGIAYEQYF.

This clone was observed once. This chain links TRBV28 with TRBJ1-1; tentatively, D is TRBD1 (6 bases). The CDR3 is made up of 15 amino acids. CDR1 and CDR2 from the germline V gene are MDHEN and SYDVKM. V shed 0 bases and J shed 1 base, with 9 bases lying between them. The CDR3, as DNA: TGTGCCAGCAGTTTATGGGCGACAGGGAACACTGAAGCTTTCTTT. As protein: CASSLWATGNTEAFF.

The CDR3 sequence is CASSPSSYEQYV. The CDR3 DNA reads TGTGCCAGCTCACCTAGCTCCTACGAGCAGTACGTC. V is TRBV18 and J is TRBJ2-7; D gene unclear. The CDR3 loop spans 12 amino acids. V was pared by 3 bases and J by 0 bases, with 3 bases between. The germline gives CDR1 KGHSH, CDR2 LQKENI.

The CDR3 DNA follows: TGTGCCAGCAGCCTCCCGACGGACAGGGGGCGAATTGGGGCCAACGTCCTGACTTTC. Translated: CASSLPTDRGRIGANVLTF. The gene calls are TRBV9 and TRBJ2-6; 11 bases align to TRBD1. The CDR3 is 19 residues long. With 4 bases clipped from V and 3 bases from J, the junction kept 12 bases outside the gene matches. Germline CDR1 is SGDLS and CDR2 is YYNGEE.

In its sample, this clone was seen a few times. The CDR3 here is CASRGTEAFF. CDR3 DNA: TGTGCCAGTAGAGGTACTGAAGCTTTCTTT. The genes are TRBV19 and TRBJ1-1; D gene unclear. Trimming took 6 bases from V and 5 from J, leaving 4 bases between them. This CDR3 contains 10 residues. The V gene's germline CDR1 is LNHDA and CDR2 SQIVND (reference sequence).

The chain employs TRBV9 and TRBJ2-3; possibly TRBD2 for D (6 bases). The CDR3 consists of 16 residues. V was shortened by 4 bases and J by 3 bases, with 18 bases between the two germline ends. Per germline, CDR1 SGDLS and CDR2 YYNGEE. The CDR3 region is CASSPLGAGITDTQYF. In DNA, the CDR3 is TGTGCCAGCAGCCCCTTAGGGGCGGGAATAACAGATACGCAGTATTTT.

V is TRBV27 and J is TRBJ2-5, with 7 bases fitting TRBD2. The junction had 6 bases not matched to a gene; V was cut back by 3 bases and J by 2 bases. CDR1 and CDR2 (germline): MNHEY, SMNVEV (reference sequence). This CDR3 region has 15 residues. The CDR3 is CASSFRAGLQETQYF. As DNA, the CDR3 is TGTGCCAGCAGTTTTAGAGCGGGACTACAAGAGACCCAGTACTTC.

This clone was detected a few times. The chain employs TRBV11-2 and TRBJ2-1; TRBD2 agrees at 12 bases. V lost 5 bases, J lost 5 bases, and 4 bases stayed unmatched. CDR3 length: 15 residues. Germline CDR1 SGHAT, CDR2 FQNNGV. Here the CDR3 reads CASSRTSGVHNEQFF. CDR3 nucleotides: TGTGCCAGCAGCCGGACTAGCGGGGTGCACAATGAGCAGTTCTTC.

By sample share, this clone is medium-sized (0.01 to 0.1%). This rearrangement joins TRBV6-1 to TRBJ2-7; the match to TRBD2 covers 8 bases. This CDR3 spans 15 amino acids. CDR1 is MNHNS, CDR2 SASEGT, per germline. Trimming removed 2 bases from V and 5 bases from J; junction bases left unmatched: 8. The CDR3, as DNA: TGTGCCAGCAGTGAATCCAGCGGGAGCCCCCACGAGCAGTACTTC. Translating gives CASSESSGSPHEQYF.

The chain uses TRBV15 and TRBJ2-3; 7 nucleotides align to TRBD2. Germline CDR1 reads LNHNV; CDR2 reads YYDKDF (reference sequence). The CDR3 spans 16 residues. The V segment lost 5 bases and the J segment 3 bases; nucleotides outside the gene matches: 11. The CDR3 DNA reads TGTGCCACCAGCCCCCGGGGAGGGACCGGAACAGATACGCAGTATTTT. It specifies CATSPRGGTGTDTQYF.

CDR3 in amino acids: CASSRPPDDEQYF. CDR3 coding DNA: TGTGCCAGCAGCCGCCCCCCGGACGACGAGCAGTACTTC. The chain carries TRBV7-2 and TRBJ2-7; the D is unclear. This CDR3 has 13 amino acids. Per the germline V gene, CDR1 is SGHTA and CDR2 is FQGNSA. Trimming removed 5 bases at V and 5 bases at J, with 13 bases between.

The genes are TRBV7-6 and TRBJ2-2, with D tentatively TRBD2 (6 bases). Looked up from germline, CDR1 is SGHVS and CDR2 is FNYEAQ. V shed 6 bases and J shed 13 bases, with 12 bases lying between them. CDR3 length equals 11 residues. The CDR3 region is CASRGSGSLFF. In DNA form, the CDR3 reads TGTGCCAGCAGGGGGAGCGGGTCGCTGTTTTTT.

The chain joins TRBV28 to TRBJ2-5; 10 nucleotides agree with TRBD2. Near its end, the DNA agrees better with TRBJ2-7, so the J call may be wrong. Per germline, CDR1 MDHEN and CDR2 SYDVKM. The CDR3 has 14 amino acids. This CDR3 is CASSLLAGENEQYF. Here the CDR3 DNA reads TGTGCCAGCAGTTTACTAGCGGGAGAGAACGAGCAGTACTTC.

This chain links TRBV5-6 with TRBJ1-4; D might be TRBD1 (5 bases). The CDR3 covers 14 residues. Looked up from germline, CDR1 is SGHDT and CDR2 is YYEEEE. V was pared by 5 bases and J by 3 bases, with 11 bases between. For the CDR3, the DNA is TGTGCCAGCAGAGCCGGGACGGCTAATGAAAAACTGTTTTTT. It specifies CASRAGTANEKLFF.

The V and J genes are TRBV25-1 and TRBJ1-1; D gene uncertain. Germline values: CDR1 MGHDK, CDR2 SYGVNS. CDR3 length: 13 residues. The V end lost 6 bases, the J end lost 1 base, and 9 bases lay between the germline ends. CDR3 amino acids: CASSYEGNTEAFF. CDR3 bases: TGTGCCAGCAGCTACGAGGGGAACACTGAAGCTTTCTTT.

This chain's CDR3 is CASSRTPNTGELFF. CDR3 DNA sequence: TGTGCCAGCAGTCGGACACCGAACACCGGGGAGCTGTTTTTT. J is TRBJ2-2 and V is TRBV13, with D perhaps TRBD1 (5 bases). V was trimmed by 6 bases and J by 0 bases, leaving 8 bases between them. The length of the CDR3 is 14 residues. The germline V gene has CDR1 PRHDT and CDR2 FYEKMQ (reference sequence).

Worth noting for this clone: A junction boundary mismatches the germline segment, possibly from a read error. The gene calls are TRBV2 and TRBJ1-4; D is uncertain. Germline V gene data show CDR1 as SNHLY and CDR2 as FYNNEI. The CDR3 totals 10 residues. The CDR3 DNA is TGTGCCACCAGTGGGGAAAAACTGTTTTTT. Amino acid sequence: CATSGEKLFF.

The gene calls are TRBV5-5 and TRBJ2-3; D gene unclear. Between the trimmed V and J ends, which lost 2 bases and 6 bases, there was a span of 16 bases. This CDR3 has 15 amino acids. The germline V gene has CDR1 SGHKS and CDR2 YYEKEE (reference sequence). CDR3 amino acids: CASSFETHTTDTQYF. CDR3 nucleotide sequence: TGTGCCAGCAGCTTCGAGACGCATACGACGGATACGCAGTATTTT.

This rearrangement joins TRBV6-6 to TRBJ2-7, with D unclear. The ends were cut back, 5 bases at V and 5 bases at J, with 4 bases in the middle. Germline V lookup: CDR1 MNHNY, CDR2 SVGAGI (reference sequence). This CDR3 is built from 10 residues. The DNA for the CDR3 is TGTGCCAGCAGTAGCGACGAGCAGTACTTC. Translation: CASSSDEQYF.

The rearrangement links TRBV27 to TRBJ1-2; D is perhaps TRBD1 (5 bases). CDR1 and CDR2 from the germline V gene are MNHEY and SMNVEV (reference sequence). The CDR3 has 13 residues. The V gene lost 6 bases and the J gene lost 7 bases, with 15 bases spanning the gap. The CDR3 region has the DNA TGTGCCAGCAGCTTTACAGGCCCAGGTGGCTACACCTTC. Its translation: CASSFTGPGGYTF.

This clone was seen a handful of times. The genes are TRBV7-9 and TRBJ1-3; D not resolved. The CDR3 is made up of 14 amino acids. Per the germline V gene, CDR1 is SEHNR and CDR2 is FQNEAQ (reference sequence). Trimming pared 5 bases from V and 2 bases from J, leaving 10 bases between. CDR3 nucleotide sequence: TGTGCCAGCAGCCCGGATTTCCCTGGAAACACCATATATTTT. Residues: CASSPDFPGNTIYF.

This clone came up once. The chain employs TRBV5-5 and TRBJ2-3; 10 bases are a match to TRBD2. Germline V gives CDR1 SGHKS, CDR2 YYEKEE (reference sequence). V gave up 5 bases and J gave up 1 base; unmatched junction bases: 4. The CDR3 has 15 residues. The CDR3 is CASRPSGSRTDTQYF. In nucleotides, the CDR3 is TGTGCCAGCAGGCCTAGCGGGAGCCGCACAGATACGCAGTATTTT.

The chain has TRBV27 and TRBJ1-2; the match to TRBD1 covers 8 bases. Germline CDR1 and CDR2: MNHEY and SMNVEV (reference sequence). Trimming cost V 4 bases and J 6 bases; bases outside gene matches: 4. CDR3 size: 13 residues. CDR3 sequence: CASSSDRADGYTF. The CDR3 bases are TGTGCCAGCAGTTCGGACAGGGCGGATGGCTACACCTTC.

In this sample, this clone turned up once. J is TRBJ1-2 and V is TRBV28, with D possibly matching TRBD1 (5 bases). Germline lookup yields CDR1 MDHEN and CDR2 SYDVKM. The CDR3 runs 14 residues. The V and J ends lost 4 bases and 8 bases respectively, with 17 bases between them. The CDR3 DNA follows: TGTGCCAGCAGTTCCCCCTCGGGGACGCGGGGCTACACCTTC. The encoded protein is CASSSPSGTRGYTF.

CDR3 nucleotides: TGCGCCAGCAGCCTACAACGGGGGAAGATGAGCTCCTACAATGAGCAGTTCTTC. Protein: CASSLQRGKMSSYNEQFF. The chain joins TRBV4-1 to TRBJ2-1; D may be TRBD2 (6 bases). V was shortened by 4 bases and J by 0 bases, with 19 bases between the two germline ends. CDR3 size: 18 residues. Germline lookup yields CDR1 MGHRA and CDR2 YSYEKL.

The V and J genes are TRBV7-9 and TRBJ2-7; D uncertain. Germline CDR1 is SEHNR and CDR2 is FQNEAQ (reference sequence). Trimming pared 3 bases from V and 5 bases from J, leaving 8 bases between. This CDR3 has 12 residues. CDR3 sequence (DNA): TGTGCCAGCAGCTTCGTGGGTAACGAGCAGTACGTC. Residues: CASSFVGNEQYV.